The sequence of this T cell receptor beta chain was determined in a study of blood T cell repertoires in COVID-19. Study summary: COVID-19 samples collected from the United States, Italy and Spain covered acute and convalescent phases. Nucleic acid was either cDNA or gDNA, and it came from T cells, B-cell-depleted T cells, or PBMCs.

The V segment lost 1 base and the J segment 5 bases; nucleotides outside the gene matches: 11. The germline gives CDR1 SGHTA, CDR2 FQGNSA. The CDR3 covers 18 residues. As processed by the authors: Quantification of nucleated cells was approximated via reference gene primer amplification. The protocol was immunoSEQ multiplex PCR, while the TCRdb copy is restricted to in-frame clones and leaves out a portion. D and trimming were read from the DNA, whereas the V and J calls and clone size are those reported in that table. In the table there are about 120,000 clones, approximately 85% of which are singletons.

Sequences were obtained from peripheral blood. This rearrangement joins TRBV7-2 to TRBJ2-6, with 7 bases fitting TRBD2. The clonotype originates from a man of 80 years or more with acute or convalescent COVID-19. The CDR3 region has the DNA TGTGCCAGCAGCTTAGGCCTAGCGGACCTGGGTCGGGCCAACGTCCTGACTTTC. Its protein product is CASSLGLADLGRANVLTF.